One and the same sample provided the 27 T cell receptor beta chains below, sequenced in a study of T cell repertoires in cytomegalovirus infection (dated by TCRdb to between 2018 and 2021). The antigens these receptors bind are not known. TCRdb records Illumina HiSeq 1500 as the sequencer. The public reads were quality trimmed at Q25 with fastp and then assembled into clones with MiXCR by TCRdb, keeping productive beta chains. Each CDR3 protein gets just one entry, which takes the most common genes and DNA from the rows behind it. This sample holds roughly 280,000 distinct CDR3 sequences; less than 25% were observed only once. The leading ten clones occupy approximately 19% of the sample. Read against the paper, the sample's treatment or condition label means: in vitro stimulation with specific CMV peptide epitopes to enrich CMV-specific T cells. The sample was cultured PBMCs, taken from culture after CMV antigen stimulation. All receptors come from a human donor in good health (CMV status not recorded). Some clones in this sample may be carry-over from other donors' samples.

In its sample, this clonotype was seen a few times. The J gene is TRBJ2-1, the V gene TRBV28; 7 bases match TRBD2. Germline trimming cut 9 bases from V and 3 bases from J; bases unmatched to any gene: 17. From germline, CDR1 is MDHEN and CDR2 SYDVKM. The CDR3 is 17 amino acids. CDR3 DNA sequence: TGTGCCAGACTGGGCGGGAGAGCGTATGGAGTCTACAATGAGCAGTTCTTC. This gives the protein CARLGGRAYGVYNEQFF.

This clonotype was counted only a few times. The rearrangement uses TRBV6-4 and TRBJ2-2, with TRBD2 matching over 10 bases. CDR1 is MRHNA and CDR2 is SNTAGT in the germline V gene. V gave up 7 bases and J gave up 3 bases; unmatched junction bases: 8. There are 16 residues in the CDR3. The CDR3 DNA is TGTGCCAGCAAGGCCCGGACTAGCGGCTACACCGGGGAGCTGTTTTTT. This gives the protein CASKARTSGYTGELFF.

This clonotype has at least ten counts. This chain uses TRBV7-2 with TRBJ1-5; TRBD1 matches at 7 bases. The germline CDR1 and CDR2 sequences are SGHTA and FQGNSA. V was clipped by 8 bases and J by 3 bases; unmatched bases: 10. CDR3 size: 15 residues. The CDR3 coding sequence is TGTGCCAGCGGCCTCTTGGACAGGCCCAATCAGCCCCAGCATTTT. Translated, it gives CASGLLDRPNQPQHF.

The table lists this clonotype with many counts. The chain couples TRBV10-3 to TRBJ1-1; the D gene is possibly TRBD1 (6 bases). This CDR3 comprises 11 residues. Germline CDR1 reads ENHRY; CDR2 reads SYGVKD. Trimming removed 2 bases at V and 11 bases at J, with 9 bases between. CDR3 bases: TGTGCCATCAGTGAGCAGGGGCACGCTTTCTTT. It translates to CAISEQGHAFF.

This clonotype was observed many times. The CDR3 sequence: CATGLAEWYQETQYF. The CDR3 coding sequence is TGTGCCACCGGACTAGCGGAGTGGTACCAAGAGACCCAGTACTTC. The rearrangement joins TRBV28 to TRBJ2-5; TRBD2 matches 10 bases. The CDR3 is 15 residues long. V was clipped by 10 bases and J by 0 bases; unmatched bases: 8. CDR1 and CDR2 (germline): MDHEN, SYDVKM.

This clonotype was detected ten times or more. The chain uses TRBV7-9 and TRBJ1-2, with 7 bases aligning to TRBD1. Germline assignment: CDR1 SEHNR and CDR2 FQNEAQ (reference sequence). The CDR3 sequence is 13 residues long. With 5 bases clipped from V and 8 bases from J, the junction kept 8 bases outside the gene matches. The CDR3 bases are TGTGCCAGCAGCCGTACAGGGGTGGGGGGCTACACCTTC. Translation gives CASSRTGVGGYTF.

The chain uses TRBV27 and TRBJ2-1; 7 nucleotides line up with TRBD2. Trimming took 8 bases from V and 0 from J; bases not matched to a gene: 7. Germline CDR1 MNHEY, CDR2 SMNVEV (reference sequence). CDR3 length: 15 amino acids. The CDR3 nucleotides are TGTGCCAGCGCCCCAGCGGGAAACTCCTACAATGAGCAGTTCTTC. It codes for CASAPAGNSYNEQFF.

This clonotype was counted only a few times. The chain uses TRBV4-2 and TRBJ2-7; possibly TRBD2 for D (6 bases). Germline V gives CDR1 LGHNA, CDR2 YNFKEQ. Trimming removed 4 bases at V and 3 bases at J, with 16 bases between. The CDR3 runs to 15 residues. The CDR3 DNA reads as TGTGCCAGCAGCCCCACCCGGCAGGGACTCTACGAGCAGTACTTC. Translating gives CASSPTRQGLYEQYF.

Relative to its sample, this clonotype is medium-sized. The chain is built from TRBV7-2 and TRBJ1-1, with TRBD1 as a possible D gene (6 bases). V shed 2 bases and J shed 4 bases, with 20 bases lying between them. This CDR3 region has 17 residues. Per the germline V gene, CDR1 is SGHTA and CDR2 is FQGNSA. The CDR3 protein is CASSLRSAGQGGTEAFF. CDR3 DNA: TGTGCCAGCAGCTTACGGTCGGCAGGCCAAGGGGGCACTGAAGCTTTCTTT.

In this sample, this clonotype turned up a few times. V is TRBV9 and J is TRBJ2-4; 14 bases line up with TRBD2. Trimming removed 3 bases from V and 0 bases from J; junction bases left unmatched: 17. The CDR3 is made up of 22 amino acids. In germline, CDR1 is SGDLS, CDR2 YYNGEE. The CDR3: CASSAHPGTSGSGVIAKNIQYF. The CDR3 bases are TGTGCCAGCAGCGCCCACCCCGGGACTAGCGGGAGCGGGGTAATAGCCAAAAACATTCAGTACTTC.

This chain connects TRBV10-3 to TRBJ1-1, with D perhaps TRBD1 (5 bases). This CDR3 has 14 residues. Germline V gene lookup returns CDR1 ENHRY and CDR2 SYGVKD. V lost 6 bases to trimming and J lost 1 base, with 12 bases between them. CDR3 in DNA: TGTGCCATCAGCTGGGACTGGGAGAACACTGAAGCTTTCTTT. It codes for CAISWDWENTEAFF.

This clonotype was observed at least ten times. V usage is TRBV7-3 and J usage is TRBJ2-3, with 8 bases lining up with TRBD2. Germline CDR1 is SGHTA and CDR2 is FQGTGA. The CDR3 contains 13 residues. The V segment lost 7 bases and the J segment 3 bases; nucleotides outside the gene matches: 3. In nucleotides, the CDR3 is TGTGCCAGCAAAAGCGGGAGTACAGATACGCAGTATTTT. It specifies CASKSGSTDTQYF.

In its sample, this clonotype was seen a few times. The chain joins TRBV7-9 to TRBJ1-1; D is ambiguous. In germline, CDR1 is SEHNR, CDR2 FQNEAQ (reference sequence). The CDR3 totals 16 residues. V lost 0 bases, J lost 6 bases, and 17 bases lay in between. The CDR3: CASSLASTPLEAEAFF. The CDR3 bases are TGTGCCAGCAGCTTAGCCTCTACCCCACTCGAGGCTGAAGCTTTCTTT.

The chain recombines TRBV6-4 with TRBJ2-7; D gene ambiguous. Per germline, CDR1 MRHNA and CDR2 SNTAGT. The V and J ends lost 1 base and 0 bases respectively, with 7 bases between them. CDR3 size: 14 residues. This CDR3 reads CASSDWSRSYEQYV. The DNA for the CDR3 is TGTGCCAGCAGTGACTGGAGTCGCTCCTACGAGCAGTACGTC.

V and J are TRBV5-8 and TRBJ2-6; maybe TRBD1 (5 bases). The CDR3 is 17 amino acids. V was cut by 1 base and J by 0 bases, with 11 bases left in between. Germline V CDR1 and CDR2: SGHTS, YDEGEE. CDR3 sequence (DNA): TGTGCCAGCAGCTTGCGACAGACGACCTCTGGGGCCAACGTCCTGACTTTC. Translating gives CASSLRQTTSGANVLTF.

This clonotype has only a few counts. V and J are TRBV28 and TRBJ2-3; D remains ambiguous. This CDR3 has 13 amino acids. Trimming pared 3 bases from V and 10 bases from J, leaving 14 bases between. CDR1 is MDHEN, CDR2 SYDVKM, per germline. CDR3: CASSFGLGNAQYF. CDR3 DNA: TGTGCCAGCAGTTTTGGTTTGGGGAATGCGCAGTATTTT.

At least ten counts were recorded for this clonotype. The chain uses TRBV2 and TRBJ2-2; tentative D call: TRBD2 (6 bases). The V and J ends lost 3 bases and 6 bases respectively, with 23 bases between them. Germline CDR1 SNHLY, CDR2 FYNNEI. CDR3 length equals 18 residues. CDR3 nucleotides: TGTGCCAGCAGTGACCCAGGGACTCCCGCCGTGGACGCCGGGGAGCTGTTTTTT. Its translation is CASSDPGTPAVDAGELFF.

The chain recombines TRBV29-1 with TRBJ1-5; possibly TRBD1 for D (6 bases). The CDR3 is 13 amino acids. Trimming cost V 4 bases and J 3 bases, with 10 bases left between them. Germline assignment: CDR1 SQVTM and CDR2 ANQGSEA. This CDR3 reads CSVGRQANQPQHF. CDR3 nucleotide sequence: TGCAGCGTTGGTCGACAGGCCAATCAGCCCCAGCATTTT.

This clonotype showed up just a few times. The chain couples TRBV4-2 to TRBJ2-7; 10 positions match TRBD2. The CDR3 loop spans 15 amino acids. Germline V lookup: CDR1 LGHNA, CDR2 YNFKEQ. The ends lost 1 base at V and 2 bases at J; junction bases unmatched: 2. The CDR3 here is CASSQGLAGPYEQYF. CDR3 bases: TGTGCCAGCAGCCAAGGACTAGCGGGCCCCTACGAGCAGTACTTC.

The J gene is TRBJ1-4, the V gene TRBV7-6, with D uncertain. The CDR3 loop spans 14 amino acids. V was shortened by 5 bases and J by 5 bases, with 12 bases between the two germline ends. From germline, CDR1 is SGHVS and CDR2 FNYEAQ. CDR3 coding DNA: TGTGCCAGCAGCCCCTCCTCTCCCAATGAAAAACTGTTTTTT. Protein sequence: CASSPSSPNEKLFF.

In this sample, this clonotype turned up many times. The genes are TRBV7-6 and TRBJ2-3; D call uncertain. CDR1 and CDR2 (germline): SGHVS, FNYEAQ. V dropped 1 base and J dropped 6 bases, with 5 bases sitting between them. The CDR3 is made up of 12 amino acids. The CDR3 spells CASSLGRDTQYF. The CDR3 DNA follows: TGTGCCAGCAGCTTAGGCCGTGATACGCAGTATTTT.

The gene calls are TRBV6-2 or TRBV6-3 and TRBJ2-5; TRBD2 is a possible D gene (5 bases). The CDR3 covers 14 residues. Germline CDR1 MNHEY, CDR2 SVGEGT. V shed 7 bases and J shed 1 base, with 13 bases lying between them. The CDR3, as DNA: TGTGCCAGCACAAACGGGCGGGTCCAAGAGACCCAGTACTTC. Encoded protein: CASTNGRVQETQYF.

The rearrangement uses TRBV10-3 and TRBJ2-3, with D possibly TRBD2 on 6 matching bases. The CDR3 runs 13 residues. V was cut by 7 bases and J by 0 bases, with 8 bases left in between. Per germline, CDR1 ENHRY and CDR2 SYGVKD. The CDR3 DNA reads as TGTGCCATCACCAGCGGGAGCACAGATACGCAGTATTTT. The encoded protein is CAITSGSTDTQYF.

This clonotype was recorded many times. This sequence joins TRBV7-2 and TRBJ1-2; 8 bases fit TRBD1. The trim removed 1 base at V and 4 bases at J, leaving 8 bases unmatched. The V gene's germline CDR1 is SGHTA and CDR2 FQGNSA. This CDR3 spans 16 amino acids. CDR3 in amino acids: CASSLEGTGKFYGYTF. CDR3 nucleotides: TGTGCCAGCAGCTTAGAGGGGACAGGAAAGTTCTATGGCTACACCTTC.

The chain carries TRBV7-9 and TRBJ1-1; D is ambiguous. CDR3 length: 14 residues. The germline CDR1 and CDR2 sequences are SEHNR and FQNEAQ (reference sequence). V shed 3 bases and J shed 0 bases, with 8 bases lying between them. The CDR3 sequence: CASSLQFMNTEAFF. CDR3 in DNA: TGTGCCAGCAGCTTGCAATTTATGAACACTGAAGCTTTCTTT.

This clonotype was detected ten times or more. The chain combines TRBV7-2 with TRBJ1-4; D unclear. V was cut by 1 base and J by 5 bases, with 14 bases left in between. CDR3 length equals 16 residues. Germline V gene sequence: CDR1 SGHTA, CDR2 FQGNSA. The CDR3 loop reads CASSLGIRGQNEKLFF. CDR3 DNA: TGTGCCAGCAGCTTAGGAATTAGAGGGCAGAATGAAAAACTGTTTTTT.

At least ten counts were recorded for this clonotype. The chain recombines TRBV7-2 with TRBJ1-2; D is uncertain. This CDR3 comprises 14 residues. The V end was cut by 4 bases, the J end by 4 bases, with 13 bases between. Germline V gene sequence: CDR1 SGHTA, CDR2 FQGNSA. The CDR3: CASSSMTEGYGYTF. DNA of the CDR3: TGTGCCAGCAGCTCGATGACGGAGGGCTATGGCTACACCTTC.